This T cell receptor (beta chain) was recorded in a study of blood T cell repertoires in COVID-19. Across the study: Samples came from the United States, Italy and Spain, spanning acute and convalescent COVID-19. From T cells, B-cell-depleted T cells, or PBMCs came the material, which was cDNA or gDNA.

Losses at the gene ends were 6 bases for V and 5 bases for J; bases not matched to a gene: 16. From germline, CDR1 is MNHEY and CDR2 SMNVEV (reference sequence). The CDR3 length is 17 residues. Original handling: Reference gene primer amplification yielded estimated nucleated cell counts. The repertoire was sequenced with immunoSEQ multiplex PCR; TCRdb's copy has only in-frame clones and lacks some. D and trimming come from the DNA, and the V and J calls and clone size come from that table. The sample comprises around 300,000 clones, 85% of which are singletons, and around 3.7% rests with the top ten.

This sequence originates from a woman aged 45-60 years with active or convalescent COVID-19. The chain employs TRBV27 and TRBJ2-5, with 9 bases aligning to TRBD2. Input material: peripheral blood. The CDR3 nucleotides are TGTGCCAGCAGCCGTAGTGGGGTTAGCGGGAGTAGGGAGACCCAGTACTTC. This sequence encodes CASSRSGVSGSRETQYF.